Following are 9 T cell receptor beta chains from one sample sequenced in a study of shared clonotypes between healthy human individuals. The repertoire was sequenced with immunoSEQ multiplex PCR; TCRdb's copy has only in-frame clones and lacks some. The profile shows about 580,000 clones, roughly 98% of them singletons. Naive CD8 cells were CD45RO-negative, positively selected for CCR7, excluding terminally differentiated effector memory CD45RA+ cells. The sequencing input was naive CD8+ T cells sorted from blood. Receptors were obtained from a man aged 25 to 40 in good health.

This rearrangement joins TRBV9 to TRBJ2-6; 7 nucleotides agree with TRBD1. With 1 base clipped from V and 0 bases from J, the junction kept 13 bases outside the gene matches. This CDR3 is 20 amino acids long. Germline V gene data show CDR1 as SGDLS and CDR2 as YYNGEE. The CDR3 is CASSVPGDSNEYSGANVLTF. As DNA, the CDR3 is TGTGCCAGCAGCGTACCTGGGGACAGTAACGAATACTCTGGGGCCAACGTCCTGACTTTC.

V usage is TRBV10-3 and J usage is TRBJ2-1; D ambiguous. The V and J ends lost 4 bases and 5 bases respectively, with 9 bases between them. The length of the CDR3 is 13 residues. Germline V gene data show CDR1 as ENHRY and CDR2 as SYGVKD. CDR3 sequence: CAISVGGNNEQFF. The CDR3 bases are TGTGCCATCAGTGTGGGCGGCAACAATGAGCAGTTCTTC.

CDR3 DNA: TGTGCCAGCAGCTTAGCTGGAAGGCGGGAGCTTGGCCCAGATACGCAGTATTTT. Its translation is CASSLAGRRELGPDTQYF. The chain is built from TRBV7-8 and TRBJ2-3; TRBD2 agrees at 7 bases. The J segment lost 4 bases and the V segment lost 0 bases, leaving 13 bases of the junction unmatched. This CDR3 has 18 amino acids. The germline CDR1 and CDR2 sequences are SGHVS and FQNEAQ.

The chain joins TRBV6-5 to TRBJ1-5; no clear D. Trimming stripped 8 bases from V and 7 bases from J, with 12 bases between. Looked up from germline, CDR1 is MNHEY and CDR2 is SVGAGI. This CDR3 comprises 12 residues. CDR3 sequence reads: CASGLGGQPQHF. CDR3 sequence (DNA): TGTGCCAGCGGACTAGGTGGCCAGCCCCAGCATTTT.

This rearrangement joins TRBV4-1 to TRBJ2-7, with a tentative D call TRBD2 (5 bases). The V gene lost 5 bases and the J gene lost 1 base, with 12 bases spanning the gap. Germline CDR1 MGHRA, CDR2 YSYEKL. The CDR3 totals 14 residues. CDR3 amino acids: CASSSWTDSYEQYF. The CDR3 coding sequence is TGCGCCAGCAGCTCCTGGACTGATTCCTACGAGCAGTACTTC.

V is TRBV14 and J is TRBJ1-2, with 7 positions matching TRBD1. Trimming took 4 bases from V and 5 from J; bases not matched to a gene: 7. CDR3 length equals 14 residues. CDR1 and CDR2 from the germline V gene are SGHDN and FVKESK. The CDR3 DNA reads TGTGCCAGCAGCCCGGGACAGCACTTTTATGGCTACACCTTC. Amino acids: CASSPGQHFYGYTF.

V usage is TRBV7-9 and J usage is TRBJ2-7; no clear D. V was shortened by 7 bases and J by 5 bases, with 15 bases between the two germline ends. This CDR3 region has 13 residues. From germline, CDR1 is SEHNR and CDR2 FQNEAQ (reference sequence). DNA of the CDR3: TGTGCCAGCACTCGGACCGAAGAGGACGAGCAGTACTTC. Translation: CASTRTEEDEQYF. Full variable domain (rest looked up from reference TRBV7-9 and TRBJ2-7): DTGVSQNPRHKITKRGQNVTFRCDPISEHNRLYWYRQTLGQGPEFLTYFQNEAQLEKSRLLSDRFSAERPKGSFSTLEIQRTEQGDSAMYLCASTRTEEDEQYFGPGTRLTVT.

This chain joins TRBV7-9 and TRBJ2-1; perhaps TRBD1 as D (6 bases). In germline, CDR1 is SEHNR, CDR2 FQNEAQ (reference sequence). The CDR3 runs to 15 residues. Deletions cut 8 bases from V and 2 bases from J, with 16 bases between. CDR3 DNA sequence: TGTGCCAGCCGGCCTAGGGGGACGGCCTACAATGAGCAGTTCTTC. Encoded protein: CASRPRGTAYNEQFF.

Here the CDR3 reads CASSLWIQETQYF. DNA for the CDR3: TGTGCCAGTAGTCTCTGGATACAAGAGACCCAGTACTTC. The V call is TRBV19, the J call TRBJ2-5; D gene uncertain. CDR1 and CDR2 (germline): LNHDA, SQIVND (reference sequence). V lost 5 bases and J lost 2, with 9 bases in between. The CDR3 runs 13 residues.